The entry below gives a single TCR beta chain sequence along with its context. The data were obtained in a study of blood T cell repertoires in COVID-19. Study details: COVID-19 samples from acute and convalescent phases originated in the United States, Italy and Spain.

In the authors' methods: Amplified reference gene primers provided the basis for estimating nucleated cell counts. Assay: immunoSEQ multiplex PCR; the TCRdb copy retains only in-frame clones and omits some. D and trimming come from the DNA, and the V and J calls and clone size come from that table. The sample holds about 210,000 clones, approximately 78% seen once. The germline V gene encodes CDR1 SNHLY and CDR2 FYNNEI. The CDR3 extends over 19 amino acids. V was trimmed by 6 bases and J by 0 bases, leaving 24 bases between them. The TCR sequence derives from a man in his forties or fifties who had recovered from COVID-19. This rearrangement joins TRBV2 to TRBJ1-5; tentatively, D is TRBD1 (6 bases). The sequencing sample was made of PBMCs or T cells enriched from blood (not recorded which). CDR3 loop: CASRFDPGQGGLSNQPQHF. Here the CDR3 DNA reads TGTGCCAGCAGATTTGACCCGGGACAAGGAGGTCTTAGCAATCAGCCCCAGCATTTT.